Listed here are 13 T cell receptor beta chains from one sample, sequenced in a study of T cells in Graves' hyperthyroidism and ophthalmopathy. It was RNA transcripts that yielded the amplified TCR beta CDR3 regions. First-round RT-PCR with HTBI primers amplified the TCR CDR3 region. Via MiXCR, TCRdb re-called the multiplex PCR reads, giving one row per CDR3 protein. Among about 480,000 distinct CDR3 sequences listed, about 20% were seen once. Sequencing was done on a sample of blood. These receptors were taken from a woman between 65 and 79 years old with Graves' ophthalmopathy.

This clonotype was detected only a few times. V usage is TRBV6-1 and J usage is TRBJ1-4, with TRBD1 matching over 11 bases. Germline V gene sequence: CDR1 MNHNS, CDR2 SASEGT. There are 16 residues in the CDR3. V trimming: 6 bases; J trimming: 4 bases; junction bases outside the gene matches: 7. The CDR3 bases are TGTGCCAGCAGGTCCGGGACAGGGGGATATAATGAAAAACTGTTTTTT. Translation gives CASRSGTGGYNEKLFF.

This chain joins TRBV6-1 and TRBJ2-7; 9 positions agree with TRBD2. The CDR3 is 13 residues long. The V gene end was trimmed by 8 bases and the J gene end by 7 bases; junction bases not matched to a gene: 9. Germline V gene data show CDR1 as MNHNS and CDR2 as SASEGT. CDR3 sequence: CASVLGGRGEQYF. DNA for the CDR3: TGTGCCAGCGTGTTGGGCGGGAGGGGAGAGCAGTACTTC.

To note about this clonotype: The junction departs from the called germline gene at one end, perhaps through a read error. The chain is built from TRBV5-5 and TRBJ2-5, with 9 bases fitting TRBD1. CDR1 is SGHKS and CDR2 is YYEKEE in the germline V gene (reference sequence). The CDR3 covers 15 residues. The CDR3 spells CASSPGTGKSETQYF. CDR3 DNA sequence: TGCGCCAGCAGCCCCGGGACAGGGAAGTCGGAGACCCAGTACTTC.

The sample holds a few counts of this clonotype. The J gene is TRBJ2-7, the V gene TRBV7-2; 11 bases match TRBD2. V was clipped by 4 bases and J by 3 bases; unmatched bases: 8. This CDR3 contains 16 residues. CDR1 is SGHTA, CDR2 FQGNSA, per germline. The CDR3 DNA follows: TGTGCCAGCAGCTCCCCGGGACTAGCGGCTCACTACGAGCAGTACTTC. Amino acids: CASSSPGLAAHYEQYF.

This clonotype is a singleton in its sample. This sequence joins TRBV28 and TRBJ1-1; 7 positions match TRBD1. V trimming: 6 bases; J trimming: 4 bases; junction bases outside the gene matches: 8. This CDR3 is 14 amino acids long. The germline gives CDR1 MDHEN, CDR2 SYDVKM. This CDR3 is CASSTRQGPTEAFF. In DNA form, the CDR3 reads TGTGCCAGCAGCACCCGACAGGGACCCACTGAAGCTTTCTTT.

The chain employs TRBV12-3 or TRBV12-4 and TRBJ2-3, with TRBD1 matching 8 bases. CDR3 length: 14 amino acids. J gave up 3 bases and V 7 bases, and 6 bases lay outside the gene matches. This chain's CDR3 is CASTTGTGTDTQYF. Here the CDR3 DNA reads TGTGCCAGCACTACGGGGACAGGTACAGATACGCAGTATTTT.

This clonotype was seen many times. V and J are TRBV28 and TRBJ2-5; a weak D match, TRBD2 (6 bases). This CDR3 contains 12 residues. The germline V and J ends were trimmed by 8 bases and 2 bases, with 9 bases remaining between them. Germline CDR1 reads MDHEN; CDR2 reads SYDVKM. CDR3 nucleotide sequence: TGTGCCAGCCTTAGCGGACAAGAGACCCAGTACTTC. As protein: CASLSGQETQYF.

This clonotype has at least ten counts. Written as DNA, the CDR3 is TGTGCCACCAGCGACAGGGCAACTAATCAGCCCCAGCATTTT. Protein sequence: CATSDRATNQPQHF. This chain joins TRBV24-1 and TRBJ1-5; 7 nucleotides agree with TRBD1. Looked up from germline, CDR1 is KGHDR and CDR2 is SFDVKD. Germline trimming cut 7 bases from V and 4 bases from J; bases unmatched to any gene: 6. CDR3 length equals 14 residues.

This chain joins TRBV7-9 and TRBJ2-1; D is ambiguous. Germline V gene sequence: CDR1 SEHNR, CDR2 FQNEAQ (reference sequence). This CDR3 spans 15 amino acids. The V end was cut by 5 bases, the J end by 1 base, with 12 bases between. The CDR3 DNA follows: TGTGCCAGCAGCCCCCGGGCACGGTCCTACAATGAGCAGTTCTTC. It yields the protein CASSPRARSYNEQFF.

This clonotype was observed at least ten times. This chain connects TRBV28 to TRBJ1-1; D remains unclear. V was pared by 4 bases and J by 1 base, with 7 bases between. CDR1 and CDR2 (germline): MDHEN, SYDVKM. This CDR3 has 13 amino acids. CDR3 nucleotide sequence: TGTGCCAGCAGTTGGACGGAGAACACTGAAGCTTTCTTT. Its translation is CASSWTENTEAFF.

The chain joins TRBV5-1 to TRBJ2-5; D ambiguous. Germline lookup yields CDR1 SGHRS and CDR2 YFSETQ. Trimming removed 3 bases from V and 4 bases from J, with 7 bases in between. CDR3 size: 12 residues. This CDR3 reads CASSSHGETQYF. DNA of the CDR3: TGCGCCAGCAGCTCGCATGGAGAGACCCAGTACTTC.

This clonotype was recorded at least ten times. The rearrangement uses TRBV7-2 and TRBJ1-2; unclear D gene. Germline CDR1 and CDR2: SGHTA and FQGNSA. The CDR3 spans 13 residues. V was cut by 5 bases and J by 4 bases, with 11 bases left in between. CDR3 protein: CASSLSSAYGYTF. CDR3 DNA sequence: TGTGCCAGCAGCCTATCGTCGGCCTATGGCTACACCTTC.

Ten or more counts support this clonotype. The chain has TRBV11-2 and TRBJ2-7, with 7 bases identical to TRBD1. This CDR3 spans 15 amino acids. Germline CDR1 is SGHAT and CDR2 is FQNNGV. V shed 3 bases and J 2 bases; nucleotides not matched to a gene: 7. The CDR3 DNA reads as TGTGCCAGCAGCTTTTGGACAGGCGAGACCTACGAGCAGTACTTC. It specifies CASSFWTGETYEQYF.